Included here is one TCR beta chain sequence, with context. Its antigen remains unknown. The sample belongs to a study of cytotoxic CD8 clonotypes in ibrutinib-treated CLL. Study details: Within the patient group, ten to twelve were relapsed/refractory and 15 treatment-naive, and some 18 were IGHV unmutated. Findings and limits, study-wide: The clonality went up when patients responded to ibrutinib and dropped back toward baseline at progression. Shared public clonotypes were rare, and on treatment they either got smaller or stayed the same.

TCRdb's table, derived via immunoSEQ multiplex PCR, lists solely in-frame clones and lacks some. The top ten hold roughly 8% of the sample, which has approximately 74,000 clones, approximately 80% seen once. The V segment lost 3 bases and the J segment 3 bases; nucleotides outside the gene matches: 4. The CDR3 extends over 15 amino acids. The germline V gene encodes CDR1 SNHLY and CDR2 FYNNEI. As input for TCR beta libraries, about 2 micrograms of genomic DNA came from cryopreserved PBMCs. V is TRBV2 and J is TRBJ2-7, with TRBD2 identical over 11 bases. This sample comprised PBMCs, obtained at disease progression, from a patient treated with ibrutinib. This TCR was sampled from a human donor with chronic lymphocytic leukemia. The CDR3 DNA reads as TGTGCCAGCAGTGACAGGGGACTAGCGGTCTACGAGCAGTACTTC. This translates into CASSDRGLAVYEQYF.